This TCR beta chain appears in the sequencing data of a study of blood T cell repertoires in COVID-19. Across the study: Whether acute or convalescent, the COVID-19 samples came from the United States, Italy and Spain. The analysed material was cDNA or gDNA that came from T cells, B-cell-depleted T cells, or PBMCs.

The sample holds a few counts of this clone. The assay was immunoSEQ multiplex PCR, and TCRdb's table has in-frame clones only and misses some. The sample gives around 300,000 clones, approximately 83% of which show up once; around 10% is in the top ten. The length of the CDR3 is 13 residues. CDR1 SGHNT and CDR2 YYREEE come from the germline V gene (reference sequence). V was clipped by 0 bases and J by 11 bases; unmatched bases: 5. Sequencing was done on a sample of peripheral blood. The chain joins TRBV5-4 to TRBJ1-1; TRBD1 aligns across 9 bases. The clonotype was recovered from a woman in her sixties or seventies with acute or convalescent COVID-19. This CDR3 reads CASSLAGTGRAFF. In DNA form, the CDR3 reads TGTGCCAGCAGCTTGGCGGGGACAGGGCGCGCTTTCTTT.